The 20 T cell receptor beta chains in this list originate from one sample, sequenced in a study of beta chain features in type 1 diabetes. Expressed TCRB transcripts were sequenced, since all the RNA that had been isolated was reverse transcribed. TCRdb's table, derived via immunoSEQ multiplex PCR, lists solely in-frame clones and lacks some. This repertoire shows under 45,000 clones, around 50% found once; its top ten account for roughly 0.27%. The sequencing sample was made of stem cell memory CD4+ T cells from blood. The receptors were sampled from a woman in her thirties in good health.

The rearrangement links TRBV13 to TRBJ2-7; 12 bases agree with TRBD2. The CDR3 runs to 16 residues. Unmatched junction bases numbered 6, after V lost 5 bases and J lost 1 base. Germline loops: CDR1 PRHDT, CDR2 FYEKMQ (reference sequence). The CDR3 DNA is TGTGCCAGCAGCCCAACCGGGACTAGCGGGTCCTACGAGCAGTACTTC. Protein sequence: CASSPTGTSGSYEQYF.

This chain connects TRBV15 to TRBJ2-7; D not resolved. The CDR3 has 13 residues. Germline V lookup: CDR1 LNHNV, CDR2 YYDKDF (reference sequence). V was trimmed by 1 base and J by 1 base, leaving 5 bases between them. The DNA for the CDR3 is TGTGCCACCAGCAGAGTCATGTCCTACGAGCAGTACTTC. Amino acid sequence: CATSRVMSYEQYF.

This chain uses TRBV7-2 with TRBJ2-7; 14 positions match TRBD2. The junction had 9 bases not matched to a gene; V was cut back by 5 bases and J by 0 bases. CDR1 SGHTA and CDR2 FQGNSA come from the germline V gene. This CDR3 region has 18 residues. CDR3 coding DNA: TGTGCCAGCAGCGTACCGGGACTAGCGGGGGACGGCTCCTACGAGCAGTACTTC. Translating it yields CASSVPGLAGDGSYEQYF.

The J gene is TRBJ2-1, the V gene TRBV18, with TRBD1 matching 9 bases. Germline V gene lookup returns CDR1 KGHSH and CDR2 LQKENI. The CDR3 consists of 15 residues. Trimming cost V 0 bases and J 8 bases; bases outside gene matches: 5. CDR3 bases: TGTGCCAGCTCACCACCGGGACAGGGTTCCTATGAGCAGTTCTTC. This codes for CASSPPGQGSYEQFF.

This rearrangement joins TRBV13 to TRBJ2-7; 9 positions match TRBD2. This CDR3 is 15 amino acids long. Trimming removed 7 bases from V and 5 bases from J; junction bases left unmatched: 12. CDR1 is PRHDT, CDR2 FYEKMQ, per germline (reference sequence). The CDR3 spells CASTHQAGGPNEQYF. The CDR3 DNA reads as TGTGCCAGCACCCATCAGGCGGGAGGGCCCAACGAGCAGTACTTC.

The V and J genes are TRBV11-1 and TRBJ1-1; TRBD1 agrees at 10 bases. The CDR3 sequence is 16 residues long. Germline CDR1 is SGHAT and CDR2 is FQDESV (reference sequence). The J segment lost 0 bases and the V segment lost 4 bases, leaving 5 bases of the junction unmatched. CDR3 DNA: TGTGCCAGCAGCTCCGGGACAGGGGATTTGAACACTGAAGCTTTCTTT. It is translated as CASSSGTGDLNTEAFF.

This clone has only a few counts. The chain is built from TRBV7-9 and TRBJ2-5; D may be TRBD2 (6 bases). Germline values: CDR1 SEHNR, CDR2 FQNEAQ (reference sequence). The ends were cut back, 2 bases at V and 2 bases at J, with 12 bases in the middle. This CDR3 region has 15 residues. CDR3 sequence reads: CASSLYSGPQETQYF. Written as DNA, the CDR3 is TGTGCCAGCAGCTTATACAGCGGGCCACAAGAGACCCAGTACTTC.

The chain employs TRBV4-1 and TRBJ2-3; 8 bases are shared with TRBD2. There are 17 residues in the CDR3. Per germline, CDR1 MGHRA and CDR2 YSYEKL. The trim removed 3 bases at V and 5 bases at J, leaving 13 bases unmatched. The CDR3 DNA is TGCGCCAGCAGCCATCCTCAAGCGGGAGAGATAGGAGATACGCAGTATTTT. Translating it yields CASSHPQAGEIGDTQYF.

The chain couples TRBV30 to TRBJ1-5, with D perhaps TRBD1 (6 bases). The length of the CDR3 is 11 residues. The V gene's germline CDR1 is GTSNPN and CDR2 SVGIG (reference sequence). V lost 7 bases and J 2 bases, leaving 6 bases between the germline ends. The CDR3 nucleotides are TGTGCCTCAGGGGGCAATCAGCCCCAGCATTTT. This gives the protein CASGGNQPQHF.

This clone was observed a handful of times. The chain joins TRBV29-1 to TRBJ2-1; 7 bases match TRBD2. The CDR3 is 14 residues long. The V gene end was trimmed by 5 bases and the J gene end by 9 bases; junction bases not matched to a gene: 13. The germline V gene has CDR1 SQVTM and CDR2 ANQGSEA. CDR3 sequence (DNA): TGCAGCGTTTTCCCTGGCGGGAGAGGGGCTGAGCAGTTCTTC. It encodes CSVFPGGRGAEQFF.

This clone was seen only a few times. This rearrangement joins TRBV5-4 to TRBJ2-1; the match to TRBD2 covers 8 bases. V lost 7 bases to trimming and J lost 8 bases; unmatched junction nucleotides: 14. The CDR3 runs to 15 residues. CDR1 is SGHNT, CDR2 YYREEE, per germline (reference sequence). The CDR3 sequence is CASLKTGGISDEQFF. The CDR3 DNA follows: TGTGCCAGCCTAAAAACGGGAGGGATTAGCGATGAGCAGTTCTTC.

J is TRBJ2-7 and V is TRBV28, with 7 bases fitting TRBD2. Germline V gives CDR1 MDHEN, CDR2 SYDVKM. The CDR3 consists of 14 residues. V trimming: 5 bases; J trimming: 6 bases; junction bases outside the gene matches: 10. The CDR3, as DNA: TGTGCCAGCAGTACGGGGGGTAGGCCCCGCGAGCAGTACTTC. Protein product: CASSTGGRPREQYF.

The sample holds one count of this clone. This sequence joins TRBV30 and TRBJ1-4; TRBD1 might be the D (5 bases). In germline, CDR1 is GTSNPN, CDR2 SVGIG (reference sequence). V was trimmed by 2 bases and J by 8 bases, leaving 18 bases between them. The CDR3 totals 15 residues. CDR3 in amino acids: CAWSRTSRIGEKLFF. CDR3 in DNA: TGTGCCTGGAGTAGGACATCCCGGATAGGAGAAAAACTGTTTTTT.

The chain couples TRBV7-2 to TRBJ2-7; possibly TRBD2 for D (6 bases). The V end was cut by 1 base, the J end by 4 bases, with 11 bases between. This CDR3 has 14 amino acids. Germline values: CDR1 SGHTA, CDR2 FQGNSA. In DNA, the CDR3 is TGTGCCAGCAGCTTAGTGGAGGGAAGTTACGAGCAGTACTTC. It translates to CASSLVEGSYEQYF.

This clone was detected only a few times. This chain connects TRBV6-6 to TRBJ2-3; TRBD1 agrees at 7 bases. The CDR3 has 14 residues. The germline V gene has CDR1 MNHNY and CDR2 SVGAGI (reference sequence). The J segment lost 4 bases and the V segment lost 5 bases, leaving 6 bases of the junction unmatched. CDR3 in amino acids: CASSVGTAPDTQYF. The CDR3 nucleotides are TGTGCCAGCAGTGTTGGGACAGCCCCAGATACGCAGTATTTT.

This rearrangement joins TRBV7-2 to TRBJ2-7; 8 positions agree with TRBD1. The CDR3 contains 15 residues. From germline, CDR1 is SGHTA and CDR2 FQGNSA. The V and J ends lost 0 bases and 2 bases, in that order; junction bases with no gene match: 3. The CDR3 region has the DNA TGTGCCAGCAGCTTAGCCCAGGGACAGGCCTACGAGCAGTACTTC. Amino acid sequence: CASSLAQGQAYEQYF.

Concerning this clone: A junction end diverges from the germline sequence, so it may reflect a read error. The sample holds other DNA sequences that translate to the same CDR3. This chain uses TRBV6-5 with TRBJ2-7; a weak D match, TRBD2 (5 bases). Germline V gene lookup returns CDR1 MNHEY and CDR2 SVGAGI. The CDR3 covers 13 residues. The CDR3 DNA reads TGCGCCAGCACTAACGGGGATCCCTACGAGCAGTACTTC. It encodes CASTNGDPYEQYF.

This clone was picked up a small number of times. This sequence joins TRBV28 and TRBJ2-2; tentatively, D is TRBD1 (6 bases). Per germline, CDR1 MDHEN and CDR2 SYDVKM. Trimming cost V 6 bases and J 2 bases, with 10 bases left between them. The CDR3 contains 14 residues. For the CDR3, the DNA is TGTGCCAGCAGATGGACAGTCAACACCGGGGAGCTGTTTTTT. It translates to CASRWTVNTGELFF.

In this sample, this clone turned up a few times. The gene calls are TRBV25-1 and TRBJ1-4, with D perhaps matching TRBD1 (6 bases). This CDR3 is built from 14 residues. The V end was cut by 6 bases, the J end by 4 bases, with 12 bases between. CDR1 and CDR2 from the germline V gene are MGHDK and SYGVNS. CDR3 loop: CASSRQADNEKLFF. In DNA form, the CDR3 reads TGTGCCAGCAGCCGACAGGCCGATAATGAAAAACTGTTTTTT.

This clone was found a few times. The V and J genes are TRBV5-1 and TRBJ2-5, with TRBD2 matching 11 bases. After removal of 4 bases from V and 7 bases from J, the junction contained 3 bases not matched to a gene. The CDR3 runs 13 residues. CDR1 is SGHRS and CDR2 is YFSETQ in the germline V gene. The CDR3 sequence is CASSDGTSGTQYF. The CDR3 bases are TGCGCCAGCAGCGACGGGACTAGCGGGACCCAGTACTTC.